The present TCR beta chain was sequenced within a study of T cells in Graves' hyperthyroidism and ophthalmopathy (dated by TCRdb to about 2019). Describing the broader study: Peripheral blood samples were taken at the time of initial diagnosis, prior to any treatment. A discovery cohort of about a hundred patients, 43 with Graves' ophthalmopathy and more than 55 with stable Graves' hyperthyroidism, was used to find distinguishing TCR V-J signatures. Prospective prediction of ophthalmopathy was tested in an independent validation cohort of approximately 18 hyperthyroidism patients and 17 patients who later progressed to ophthalmopathy. The approximately 100 discovery patients were randomly divided into training and test sets at a 7:3 ratio. In several Graves' hyperthyroidism patients, the study also compared T-cell repertoires from thyroid tissue with T-cell repertoires from blood. After sampling, hyperthyroidism patients received methimazole starting at 30 mg daily, and ophthalmopathy patients received high-dose intravenous methylprednisolone. TCR Vbeta CDR3 sequencing of 120 to 150 peripheral blood samples (approximately 44 ophthalmopathy, roughly 74 hyperthyroidism and some 17 progressor patients) is reported in the paper.

V was cut back by 6 bases and J by 1 base, leaving a gap of 16 bases between them. The CDR3 measures 17 amino acids from cysteine to phenylalanine. Just the 51-base CDR3 DNA is kept, in frame starting at base 1. For CDR1 and CDR2, the germline V gene (reference sequence) lists MNHEY and SMNVEV. This clonotype has a handful of counts. What antigen it recognizes has not been identified. The input lacks base qualities; no much larger clone sits a single base away. General conclusions and limits of the study: In validation, progression to ophthalmopathy was predicted by the model with nearly 71% sensitivity and 72% to 85% specificity, a median of roughly six months before onset. A model built on a 13 V-J signature distinguished ophthalmopathy from stable hyperthyroidism, reaching 85% to 90% sensitivity and around 82% specificity in cross-validation and 80%/75% in testing. Blood samples also contained most of the expanded thyroid clonotypes (frequency above 0.001), which suggests that blood repertoires may reflect thyroid immune responses. Sample size was not statistically predetermined, and blinding of investigators to group allocation was not performed.

The TCR beta CDR3 regions were amplified from RNA transcripts. A first-round RT-PCR of the TCR CDR3 used the HTBI primer set with the Qiagen OneStep RT-PCR kit. The libraries were constructed in a second round of multiplex PCR and then size-selected and purified. Paired-end sequencing of the libraries was performed with 100 bp reads on an Illumina HiSeq2000. For the original study's pipeline: SOAPnuke was used to process the raw data, throwing out any read that contained adapters or uncalled bases, had a mean Phred below 15, or lacked an exact constant-primer or identifier match. COPE v1.2.5 was used to merge high-quality paired reads, and clonotypes were defined as unique nucleotide sequences. MiTCR v1.1 was used to align clonotypes to the IMGT TRBV, TRBD and TRBJ reference segments. The analysis was restricted to V-J combinations with a frequency above 0.0001, which together covered 99.2% of the repertoires. A TCS score was defined as the ratio of F50 (clonal expansion) to E x V (chaos), with BLOSUM62-based TCRdist applied between CDR3 peptides within each V-J. Welch's t-statistics and random forest reduced around 520 V-J features to 10 to 15, which were used in a naive Bayes classifier (R e1071). In-frame beta chains were kept once TCRdb had trimmed the public reads at Q25 with fastp and called clones with MiXCR. CDR3 protein duplicates are merged, each entry listing the most common genes and DNA. These V and J calls originate from TCRdb's pipeline instead of the authors' own analysis. The sample records 450,000 to 650,000 distinct CDR3 sequences, 17% of which are singletons. Clones ranked in the top ten supply 15% to 20% of the sample.

Moderately to severely active disease, a Clinical Activity Score of at least 3, a NOSPECS grade of at least 4, and a duration under 3 months were present in ophthalmopathy patients. The study excluded patients with uncontrolled infections, other autoimmune diseases, pregnancy or lactation. Diagnoses were based on clinical symptoms, serum thyroxine and TRAb, thyroid ultrasound and orbital computed tomography. PBMCs were isolated from about 10 ml of fresh peripheral blood by Ficoll-Paque density gradient centrifugation. Total RNA was extracted using Trizol reagent, and RNA quality was assessed on an Agilent 2100 Bioanalyzer.

The sequenced sample consisted of blood. Recombination linked TRBV27 to TRBJ2-6; TRBD1 is possibly the D segment (6 matching bases). This receptor was identified in a woman aged 18 to 35 with Graves' ophthalmopathy. This receptor carries the CDR3 CASSSRTVPSGANVLTF. The DNA sequence follows: TGTGCCAGCAGCTCAAGGACAGTACCATCTGGGGCCAACGTCCTGACTTTC.